The present T cell receptor beta chain was sequenced within a study of T cell repertoires in cytomegalovirus infection. Looking at the study overall: Evidence of both CMV infection and a matching HLA type came from public TCR beta signatures.

From the reads, TCRdb called clonotypes with MiXCR, one entry per CDR3 protein. The sample includes approximately 500,000 distinct CDR3 sequences, 16% of them seen just once. Germline CDR1 is MDHEN and CDR2 is SYDVKM. CDR3 length equals 15 residues. V dropped 2 bases and J dropped 1 base, with 10 bases sitting between them. Findings of the study overall: Ex vivo responses were dominated by HLA-C-restricted CMV-specific TCR beta clonotypes. The cumulative frequency of public TCR beta families distinguished individuals who carried CMV together with the relevant HLA.

This clonotype was counted at least ten times. Antigen: not known. Sequencing was carried out using CD8+ T cells from PBMCs. This chain uses TRBV28 with TRBJ2-3, with D perhaps TRBD1 (6 bases). The receptor comes from a human donor in good health (CMV status not recorded). Some clones in this sample may be carry-over from other donors' samples. CDR3 coding DNA: TGTGCCAGCAGTTTAACAGGGAGTGGCACAGATACGCAGTATTTT. Residues: CASSLTGSGTDTQYF.